This T cell receptor (beta chain) was sequenced during a study of OX40 agonist ivuxolimab in advanced cancers. Study overall: Ivuxolimab, an agonistic anti-OX40 (CD134) antibody, was given to patients. Study-wide results and limits: Expanded clones belonging to CD8+ T cells outnumbered, on average, those of CD4+.

Autoimmune disease history or systemic immunosuppression barred patients. The germline CDR1 and CDR2 sequences are SGHAT and FQDESV (reference sequence). The CDR3 has 15 residues. Unmatched junction bases numbered 3, after V lost 5 bases and J lost 3 bases. Profiled with immunoSEQ multiplex PCR; TCRdb holds only in-frame clones, not every one. The table records 70,000 or so clones, nearly 90% of them present only once. Note on this clone: Its antigen is undetermined.

The sequence derives from an adult with an advanced solid tumor such as melanoma, head and neck, liver or kidney cancer. This rearrangement joins TRBV11-1 to TRBJ2-5; the match to TRBD2 covers 13 bases. The sequencing here drew on CD4+ or CD8+ T cells sorted from blood, taken in a trial of the OX40 agonist ivuxolimab. CDR3 amino acids: CASSLGLAGKETQYF. DNA for the CDR3: TGTGCCAGCAGCCTGGGACTAGCGGGAAAAGAGACCCAGTACTTC.